This TCR beta chain is drawn from a study of cytomegalovirus exposure and HLA in healthy donors. Study-level findings and limits: There were around 160 TCR beta chains listed as cytomegalovirus-associated. Confirmation in vitro established that a few CMV-associated chains were specific for CMV antigens. In a later analysis, a missense DCLRE1C variant was linked to TCR beta V- and J-gene trimming. Reports described diagnosis of cytomegalovirus status by the classifier as highly specific and sensitive.

V was cut by 1 base and J by 12 bases, with 16 bases left in between. This CDR3 has 14 amino acids. Per germline, CDR1 SGHAT and CDR2 FQNNGV. 13 Jbeta primers and 60 Vbeta primers were used for the PCR. Profiled with immunoSEQ multiplex PCR; TCRdb holds only in-frame clones, not every one. The sample holds about 150,000 clones, around three quarters seen once. Notes on this clone: The antigen is unknown.

The sample was PBMCs. This TCR was sampled from a woman in her fifties or sixties in good health and CMV-seropositive. The chain recombines TRBV11-2 with TRBJ2-1; D gene ambiguous. CDR3 sequence (DNA): TGTGCCAGCAGCTTAGGACTCGCGCCGTCTAGGCAGTTCTTC. Protein: CASSLGLAPSRQFF.